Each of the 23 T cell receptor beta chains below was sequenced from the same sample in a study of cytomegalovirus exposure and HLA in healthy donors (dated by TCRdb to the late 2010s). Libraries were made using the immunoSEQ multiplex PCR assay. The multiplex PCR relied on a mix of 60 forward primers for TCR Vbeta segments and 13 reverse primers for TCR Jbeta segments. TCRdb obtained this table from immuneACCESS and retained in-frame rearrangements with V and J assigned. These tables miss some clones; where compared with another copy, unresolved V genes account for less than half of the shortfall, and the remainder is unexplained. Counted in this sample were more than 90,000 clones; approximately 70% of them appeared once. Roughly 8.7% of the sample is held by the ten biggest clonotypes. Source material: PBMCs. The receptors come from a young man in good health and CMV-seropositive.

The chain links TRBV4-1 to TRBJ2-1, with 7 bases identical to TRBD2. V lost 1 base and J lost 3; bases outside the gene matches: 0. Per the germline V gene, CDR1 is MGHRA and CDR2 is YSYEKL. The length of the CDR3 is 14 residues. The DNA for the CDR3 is TGCGCCAGCAGCCAAGGCGGGAGCTACAATGAGCAGTTCTTC. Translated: CASSQGGSYNEQFF.

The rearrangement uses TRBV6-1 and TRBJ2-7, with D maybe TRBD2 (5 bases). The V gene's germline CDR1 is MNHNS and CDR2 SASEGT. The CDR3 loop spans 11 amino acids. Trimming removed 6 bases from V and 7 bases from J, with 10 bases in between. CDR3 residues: CASSLRGEQYV. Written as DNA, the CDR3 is TGTGCCAGCAGCCTTCGCGGGGAGCAGTACGTC.

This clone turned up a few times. The CDR3 DNA sequence: TGTGCCAGCAGCCGCTCTCAGGGGGCGGTAAACACCATATATTTT. This sequence encodes CASSRSQGAVNTIYF. The chain is built from TRBV7-2 and TRBJ1-3; 8 nucleotides match TRBD1. Per the germline V gene, CDR1 is SGHTA and CDR2 is FQGNSA. V dropped 5 bases and J dropped 6; count of bases not matched to a gene: 9. The CDR3 sequence is 15 residues long.

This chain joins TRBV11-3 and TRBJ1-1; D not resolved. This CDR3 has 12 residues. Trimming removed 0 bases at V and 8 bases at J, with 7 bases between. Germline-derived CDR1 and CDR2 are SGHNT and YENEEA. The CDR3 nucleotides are TGTGCCAGCAGCTTAGAGGACTCAGAAGCTTTCTTT. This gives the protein CASSLEDSEAFF.

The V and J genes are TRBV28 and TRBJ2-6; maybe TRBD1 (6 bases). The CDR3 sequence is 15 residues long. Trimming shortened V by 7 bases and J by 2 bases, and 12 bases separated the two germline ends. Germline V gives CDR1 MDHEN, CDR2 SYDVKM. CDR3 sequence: CASTPRGPGANVLTF. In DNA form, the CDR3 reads TGTGCCAGCACCCCCAGGGGCCCTGGGGCCAACGTCCTGACTTTC.

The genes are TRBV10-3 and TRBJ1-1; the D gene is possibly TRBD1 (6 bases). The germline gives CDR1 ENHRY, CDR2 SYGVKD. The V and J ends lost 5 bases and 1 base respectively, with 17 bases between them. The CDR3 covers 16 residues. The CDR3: CAISRAGGAGNTEAFF. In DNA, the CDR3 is TGTGCCATCAGTCGCGCGGGGGGCGCAGGGAACACTGAAGCTTTCTTT.

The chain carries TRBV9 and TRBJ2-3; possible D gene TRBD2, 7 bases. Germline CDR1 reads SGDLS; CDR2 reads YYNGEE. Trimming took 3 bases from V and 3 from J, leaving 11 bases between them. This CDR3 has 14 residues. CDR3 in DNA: TGTGCCAGCAGCGCGGGGAGGGGGACAGATACGCAGTATTTT. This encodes CASSAGRGTDTQYF.

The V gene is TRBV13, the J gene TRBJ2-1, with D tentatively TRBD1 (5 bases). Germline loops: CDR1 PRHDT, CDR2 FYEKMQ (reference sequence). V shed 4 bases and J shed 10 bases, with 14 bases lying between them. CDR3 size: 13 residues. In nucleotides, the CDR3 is TGTGCCAGCAGCTACCCTAGGACATTGGAGCAGTTCTTC. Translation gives CASSYPRTLEQFF.

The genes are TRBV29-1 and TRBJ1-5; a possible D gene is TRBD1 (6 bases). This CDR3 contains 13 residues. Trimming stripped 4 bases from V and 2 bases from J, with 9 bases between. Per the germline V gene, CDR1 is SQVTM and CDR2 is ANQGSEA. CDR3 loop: CSVAQGRNQPQHF. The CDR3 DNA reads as TGCAGCGTTGCACAGGGACGCAATCAGCCCCAGCATTTT.

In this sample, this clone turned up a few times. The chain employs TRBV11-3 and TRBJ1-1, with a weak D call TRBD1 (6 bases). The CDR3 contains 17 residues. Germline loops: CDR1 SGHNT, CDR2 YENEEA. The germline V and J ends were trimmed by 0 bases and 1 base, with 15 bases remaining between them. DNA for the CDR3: TGTGCCAGCAGCTTAGAACAACTAGGACAGAGGAACACTGAAGCTTTCTTT. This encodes CASSLEQLGQRNTEAFF.

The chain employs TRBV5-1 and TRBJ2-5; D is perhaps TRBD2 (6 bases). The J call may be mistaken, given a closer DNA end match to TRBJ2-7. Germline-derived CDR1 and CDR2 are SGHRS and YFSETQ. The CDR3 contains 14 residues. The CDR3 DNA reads TGCGCCAGCAGCAGGGCGGGGAGCTCCTACGAGCAGTACTTC. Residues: CASSRAGSSYEQYF.

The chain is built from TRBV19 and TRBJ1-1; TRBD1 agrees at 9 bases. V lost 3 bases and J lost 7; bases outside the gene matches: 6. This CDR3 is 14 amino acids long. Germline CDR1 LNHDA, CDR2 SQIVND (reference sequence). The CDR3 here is CASSIVGQGDEAFF. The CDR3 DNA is TGTGCCAGTAGTATCGTGGGACAGGGAGATGAAGCTTTCTTT.

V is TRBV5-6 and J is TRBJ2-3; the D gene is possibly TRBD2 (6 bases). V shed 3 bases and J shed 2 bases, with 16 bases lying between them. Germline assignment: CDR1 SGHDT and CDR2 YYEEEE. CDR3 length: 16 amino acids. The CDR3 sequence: CASSSGIAGLTDTQYF. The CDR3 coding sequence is TGTGCCAGCAGCTCCGGGATCGCGGGGCTCACAGATACGCAGTATTTT.

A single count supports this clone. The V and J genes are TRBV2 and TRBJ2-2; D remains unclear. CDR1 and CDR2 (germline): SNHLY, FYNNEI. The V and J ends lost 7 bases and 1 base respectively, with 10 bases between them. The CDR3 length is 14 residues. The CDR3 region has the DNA TGTGCCAGCACCGGTGGAGAGAACACCGGGGAGCTGTTTTTT. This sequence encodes CASTGGENTGELFF. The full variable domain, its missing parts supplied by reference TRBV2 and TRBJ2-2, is EPEVTQTPSHQVTQMGQEVILRCVPISNHLYFYWYRQILGQKVEFLVSFYNNEISEKSEIFDDQFSVERPDGSNFTLKIRSTKLEDSAMYFCASTGGENTGELFFGEGSRLTVL.

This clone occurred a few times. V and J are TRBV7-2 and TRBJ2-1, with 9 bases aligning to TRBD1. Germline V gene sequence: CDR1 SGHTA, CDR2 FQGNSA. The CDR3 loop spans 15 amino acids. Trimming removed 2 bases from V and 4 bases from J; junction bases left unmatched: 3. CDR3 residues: CASSLRDRVYNEQFF. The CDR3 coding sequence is TGTGCCAGCAGCTTACGGGACAGGGTTTACAATGAGCAGTTCTTC.

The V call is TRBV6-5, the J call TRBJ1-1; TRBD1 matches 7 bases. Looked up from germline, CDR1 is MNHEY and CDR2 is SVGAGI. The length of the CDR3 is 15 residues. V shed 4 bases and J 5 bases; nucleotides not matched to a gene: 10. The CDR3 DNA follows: TGTGCCAGCAGTTCTAGCGACAGGGCGGCTACTGAAGCTTTCTTT. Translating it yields CASSSSDRAATEAFF.

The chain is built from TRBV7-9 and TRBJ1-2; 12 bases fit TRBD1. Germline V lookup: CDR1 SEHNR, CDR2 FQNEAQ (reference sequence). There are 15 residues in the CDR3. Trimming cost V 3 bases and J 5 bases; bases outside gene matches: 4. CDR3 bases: TGTGCCAGCAGCTTCTCGGGACAGGGGGCTTATGGCTACACCTTC. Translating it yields CASSFSGQGAYGYTF. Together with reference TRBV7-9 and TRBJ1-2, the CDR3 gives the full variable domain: DTGVSQNPRHKITKRGQNVTFRCDPISEHNRLYWYRQTLGQGPEFLTYFQNEAQLEKSRLLSDRFSAERPKGSFSTLEIQRTEQGDSAMYLCASSFSGQGAYGYTFGSGTRLTVV.

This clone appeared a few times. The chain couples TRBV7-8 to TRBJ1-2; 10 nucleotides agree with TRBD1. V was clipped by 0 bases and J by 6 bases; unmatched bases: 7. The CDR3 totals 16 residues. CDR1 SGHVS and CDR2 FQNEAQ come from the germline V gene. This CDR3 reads CASSLAVRQGANGYTF. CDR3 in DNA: TGTGCCAGCAGCTTAGCAGTTAGACAGGGGGCGAATGGCTACACCTTC.

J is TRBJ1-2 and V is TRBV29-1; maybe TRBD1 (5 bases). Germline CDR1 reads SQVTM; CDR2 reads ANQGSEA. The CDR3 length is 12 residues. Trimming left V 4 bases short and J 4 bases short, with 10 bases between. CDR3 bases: TGCAGCGTTGTGTCAGGGTCCTATGGCTACACCTTC. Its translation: CSVVSGSYGYTF. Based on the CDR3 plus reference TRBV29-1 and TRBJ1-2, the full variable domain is SAVISQKPSRDICQRGTSLTIQCQVDSQVTMMFWYRQQPGQSLTLIATANQGSEATYESGFVIDKFPISRPNLTFSTLTVSNMSPEDSSIYLCSVVSGSYGYTFGSGTRLTVV.

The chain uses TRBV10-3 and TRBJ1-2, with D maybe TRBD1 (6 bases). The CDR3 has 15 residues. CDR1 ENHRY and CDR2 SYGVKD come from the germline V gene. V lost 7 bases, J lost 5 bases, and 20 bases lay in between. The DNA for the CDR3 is TGTGCCATCAAGGAACGCGGGGGCATTCAATATGGCTACACCTTC. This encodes CAIKERGGIQYGYTF.

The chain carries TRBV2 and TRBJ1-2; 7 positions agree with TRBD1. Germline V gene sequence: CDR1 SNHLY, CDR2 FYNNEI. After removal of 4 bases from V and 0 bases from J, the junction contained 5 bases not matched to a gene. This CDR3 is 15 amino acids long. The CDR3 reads CASSVRGRANYGYTF. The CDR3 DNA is TGTGCCAGCAGTGTAAGGGGGCGGGCTAACTATGGCTACACCTTC.

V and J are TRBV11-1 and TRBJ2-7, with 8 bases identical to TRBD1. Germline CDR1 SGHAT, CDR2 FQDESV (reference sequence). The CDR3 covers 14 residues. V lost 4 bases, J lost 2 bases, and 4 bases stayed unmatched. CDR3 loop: CASSSTGVTYEQYF. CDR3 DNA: TGTGCCAGCAGCTCGACAGGGGTTACCTACGAGCAGTACTTC.

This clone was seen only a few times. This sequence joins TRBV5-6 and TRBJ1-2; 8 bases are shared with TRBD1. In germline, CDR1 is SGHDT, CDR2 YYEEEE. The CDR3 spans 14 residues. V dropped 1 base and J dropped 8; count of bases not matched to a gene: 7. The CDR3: CASSLQGAGGGYTF. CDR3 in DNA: TGTGCCAGCAGCTTGCAGGGGGCTGGAGGCGGCTACACCTTC.